These 23 T cell receptor beta chains were all obtained from the same sample, sequenced in a study of radiotherapy plus CTLA-4 blockade in lung cancer. Clones were sequenced by immunoSEQ multiplex PCR, and TCRdb holds only the in-frame ones, with some missing. The sample contains some 51,000 clones, about 76% of which appear only once. The sequences come from peripheral blood, collected from a patient treated with radiotherapy plus ipilimumab. These receptors came from a human donor with non-small cell lung cancer who had a complete response to radiotherapy plus ipilimumab.

CDR3 residues: CATSSRTGVSDTQYF. The CDR3 DNA follows: TGTGCCACCAGCAGCAGGACAGGGGTTTCAGATACGCAGTATTTT. The rearrangement links TRBV15 to TRBJ2-3; 9 bases agree with TRBD1. V shed 3 bases and J 4 bases; nucleotides not matched to a gene: 5. CDR1 and CDR2 from the germline V gene are LNHNV and YYDKDF (reference sequence). The CDR3 totals 15 residues.

V gene TRBV5-1 combines with J gene TRBJ2-6; unclear D gene. V gave up 1 base and J gave up 0 bases, with 5 bases separating them. The CDR3 runs to 15 residues. Germline values: CDR1 SGHRS, CDR2 YFSETQ. This CDR3 reads CASSLSLSGANVLTF. Written as DNA, the CDR3 is TGCGCCAGCAGCTTGTCCCTCTCTGGGGCCAACGTCCTGACTTTC.

The genes are TRBV7-8 and TRBJ1-5; D may be TRBD1 (6 bases). Germline V gives CDR1 SGHVS, CDR2 FQNEAQ. The CDR3 has 15 amino acids. V was cut by 3 bases and J by 6 bases, with 15 bases left in between. CDR3 DNA sequence: TGTGCCAGCAGCTTTAGGGACACTTTAGGTCAGCCCCAGCATTTT. This codes for CASSFRDTLGQPQHF. Full variable domain (outside the CDR3, taken from reference TRBV7-8 and TRBJ1-5): GAGVSQSPRYKVAKRGQDVALRCDPISGHVSLFWYQQALGQGPEFLTYFQNEAQLDKSGLPSDRFFAERPEGSVSTLKIQRTQQEDSAVYLCASSFRDTLGQPQHFGDGTRLSIL.

The chain has TRBV10-3 and TRBJ2-7; D may be TRBD1 (6 bases). CDR1 is ENHRY, CDR2 SYGVKD, per germline. This CDR3 has 13 residues. V shed 6 bases and J shed 4 bases, with 13 bases lying between them. The CDR3 protein is CAISEDRRYEQYF. In DNA, the CDR3 is TGTGCCATCAGCGAAGACAGGCGGTACGAGCAGTACTTC.

This sequence joins TRBV30 and TRBJ2-7; 10 bases agree with TRBD1. The CDR3 runs 20 residues. CDR1 and CDR2 from the germline V gene are GTSNPN and SVGIG (reference sequence). V was clipped by 2 bases and J by 1 base; unmatched bases: 20. CDR3 nucleotide sequence: TGTGCCTGGAGTCTTACACTTCTTAGACAGGGGGCGGTCGAATCCTACGAGCAGTACTTC. Amino acid sequence: CAWSLTLLRQGAVESYEQYF.

The chain joins TRBV7-9 to TRBJ2-5; D unclear. This CDR3 is built from 14 residues. Germline V CDR1 and CDR2: SEHNR, FQNEAQ (reference sequence). V was cut by 0 bases and J by 1 base, with 6 bases left in between. The CDR3 region is CASSLAPSQETQYF. The CDR3 DNA follows: TGTGCCAGCAGCTTAGCCCCCAGCCAAGAGACCCAGTACTTC.

The J gene is TRBJ1-2, the V gene TRBV7-2, with 12 bases that match TRBD1. This CDR3 region has 18 residues. CDR1 is SGHTA, CDR2 FQGNSA, per germline. Germline trimming cut 4 bases from V and 1 base from J; bases unmatched to any gene: 10. CDR3 sequence (DNA): TGTGCCAGCAGCTCTAGCCGGGACAGGGGGCCTATTAACTATGGCTACACCTTC. Encoded protein: CASSSSRDRGPINYGYTF.

V is TRBV19 and J is TRBJ2-3; D possibly corresponds to TRBD2 (7 bases). Trimming stripped 6 bases from V and 2 bases from J, with 15 bases between. This CDR3 comprises 15 residues. Germline-derived CDR1 and CDR2 are LNHDA and SQIVND (reference sequence). CDR3 coding DNA: TGTGCCAGTAGCCCTAGGGCGGGGGCCACAGATACGCAGTATTTT. It is translated as CASSPRAGATDTQYF.

V usage is TRBV7-8 and J usage is TRBJ1-5; 9 bases match TRBD1. Trimming took 5 bases from V and 3 from J; bases not matched to a gene: 5. The V gene's germline CDR1 is SGHVS and CDR2 FQNEAQ. The length of the CDR3 is 15 residues. The CDR3 sequence is CASSTQGALNQPQHF. The DNA of the CDR3 is TGTGCCAGCAGCACACAGGGGGCCCTCAATCAGCCCCAGCATTTT.

V usage is TRBV30 and J usage is TRBJ2-2, with TRBD1 as a possible D gene (6 bases). Germline V gives CDR1 GTSNPN, CDR2 SVGIG (reference sequence). The V and J ends lost 3 bases and 6 bases respectively, with 8 bases between them. The CDR3 has 12 residues. CDR3 coding DNA: TGTGCCTGGAGGAAGGGGGCCGGGGAGCTGTTTTTT. Its translation is CAWRKGAGELFF.

As for this clone: The junction and the germline gene differ at one end; a read error may be behind it. The V gene is TRBV30, the J gene TRBJ2-7, with TRBD2 matching 8 bases. Germline CDR1 is GTSNPN and CDR2 is SVGIG (reference sequence). The CDR3 has 14 residues. The DNA of the CDR3 is TGTGCCTGGAGTGAAGGGCAGGAACGACTAGCGATAAGATTC. It encodes CAWSEGQERLAIRF.

The chain recombines TRBV5-1 with TRBJ2-3, with a possible D match to TRBD2 (5 bases). CDR1 and CDR2 (germline): SGHRS, YFSETQ. The CDR3 loop spans 16 amino acids. The ends were cut back, 1 base at V and 4 bases at J, with 16 bases in the middle. The DNA for the CDR3 is TGCGCCAGCAGCTTGTCAGGAGCTCGCGGGCCAGATACGCAGTATTTT. This encodes CASSLSGARGPDTQYF.

This chain joins TRBV7-2 and TRBJ2-1; 14 bases align to TRBD2. This CDR3 contains 17 residues. V lost 0 bases and J lost 9; bases outside the gene matches: 7. Germline V gene sequence: CDR1 SGHTA, CDR2 FQGNSA. This CDR3 is CASSLAGTSGRLSEQFF. CDR3 coding DNA: TGTGCCAGCAGCTTAGCAGGGACTAGCGGGAGATTAAGTGAGCAGTTCTTC.

The gene calls are TRBV28 and TRBJ1-5; 7 nucleotides match TRBD1. Trimming took 5 bases from V and 4 from J; bases not matched to a gene: 2. The CDR3 contains 13 residues. Per the germline V gene, CDR1 is MDHEN and CDR2 is SYDVKM. CDR3 sequence: CASSGDSNQPQHF. In DNA, the CDR3 is TGTGCCAGCAGTGGGGACAGTAATCAGCCCCAGCATTTT.

The chain has TRBV11-2 and TRBJ1-3, with no clear D. The CDR3 totals 16 residues. V dropped 4 bases and J dropped 2 bases, with 15 bases sitting between them. The V gene's germline CDR1 is SGHAT and CDR2 FQNNGV. DNA for the CDR3: TGTGCCAGCAGCTCCATTACCGCGAAGCCTGGAAACACCATATATTTT. Translation: CASSSITAKPGNTIYF.

This clone has a handful of counts. V is TRBV7-9 and J is TRBJ2-1, with D perhaps TRBD2 (5 bases). V was trimmed by 2 bases and J by 7 bases, leaving 12 bases between them. The CDR3 extends over 14 amino acids. The germline gives CDR1 SEHNR, CDR2 FQNEAQ (reference sequence). The CDR3 region is CASSLLFTGNEQFF. The CDR3, as DNA: TGTGCCAGCAGCTTATTATTCACGGGGAATGAGCAGTTCTTC.

Note on this clone: Other DNA sequences from this sample encode an identical CDR3 as well. The genes are TRBV5-6 and TRBJ2-1, with 7 bases aligning to TRBD1. With V trimmed by 4 bases and J by 7 bases, 5 bases remained unmatched. The CDR3 has 13 residues. From germline, CDR1 is SGHDT and CDR2 YYEEEE. The CDR3 loop is CASSLQGWNEQFF. DNA of the CDR3: TGTGCCAGCAGCCTACAGGGGTGGAATGAGCAGTTCTTC.

The chain employs TRBV7-8 and TRBJ1-1; TRBD1 agrees at 7 bases. Unmatched junction bases numbered 9, after V lost 5 bases and J lost 3 bases. Germline V lookup: CDR1 SGHVS, CDR2 FQNEAQ. This CDR3 has 15 amino acids. The CDR3 nucleotides read TGTGCCAGCAGCACATACAGGGGTCGAGACACTGAAGCTTTCTTT. Translation gives CASSTYRGRDTEAFF.

This clone was picked up one time. V is TRBV7-9 and J is TRBJ1-4, with 10 bases matching TRBD1. Germline V gene sequence: CDR1 SEHNR, CDR2 FQNEAQ (reference sequence). J lost 6 bases, V lost 4 bases, and 2 bases had no gene match. The CDR3 extends over 14 amino acids. CDR3 nucleotide sequence: TGTGCCAGCAGCTCCGGGACAGGGGATGAAAAACTGTTTTTT. Amino acids: CASSSGTGDEKLFF.

The rearrangement links TRBV2 to TRBJ1-4; D is unclear. CDR3 size: 14 residues. Germline V gives CDR1 SNHLY, CDR2 FYNNEI. Trimming took 7 bases from V and 8 from J, leaving 17 bases between them. CDR3 in DNA: TGTGCCAGCAATTCAGAGGGTAGGCAAGAAAAACTGTTTTTT. This gives the protein CASNSEGRQEKLFF.

The gene calls are TRBV25-1 and TRBJ2-5; TRBD1 aligns across 10 bases. The length of the CDR3 is 17 residues. V lost 4 bases, J lost 5 bases, and 13 bases stayed unmatched. Germline values: CDR1 MGHDK, CDR2 SYGVNS. CDR3 in amino acids: CASSGLQRDRGRETQYF. CDR3 coding DNA: TGTGCCAGCAGTGGATTACAACGGGACAGGGGAAGGGAGACCCAGTACTTC.

About this clone itself: The CDR3 does not close with the conserved phenylalanine or tryptophan, likely indicating a read error. The rearrangement uses TRBV5-6 and TRBJ1-5, with 8 bases fitting TRBD1. Germline V gives CDR1 SGHDT, CDR2 YYEEEE. Germline trimming cut 0 bases from V and 6 bases from J; bases unmatched to any gene: 5. This CDR3 has 15 residues. CDR3 in DNA: TGTGCCAGCAGCTTGGGACAGGGGAAGAGTCAGCCCCAGCATCTT. Its translation is CASSLGQGKSQPQHL.

The chain carries TRBV19 and TRBJ2-2, with 9 nucleotides matching TRBD1. V was pared by 3 bases and J by 5 bases, with 1 base of the junction left unmatched. This CDR3 is built from 14 residues. Germline V gene sequence: CDR1 LNHDA, CDR2 SQIVND (reference sequence). This CDR3 is CASSIGQGTGELFF. The DNA for the CDR3 is TGTGCCAGTAGTATCGGACAGGGGACCGGGGAGCTGTTTTTT.